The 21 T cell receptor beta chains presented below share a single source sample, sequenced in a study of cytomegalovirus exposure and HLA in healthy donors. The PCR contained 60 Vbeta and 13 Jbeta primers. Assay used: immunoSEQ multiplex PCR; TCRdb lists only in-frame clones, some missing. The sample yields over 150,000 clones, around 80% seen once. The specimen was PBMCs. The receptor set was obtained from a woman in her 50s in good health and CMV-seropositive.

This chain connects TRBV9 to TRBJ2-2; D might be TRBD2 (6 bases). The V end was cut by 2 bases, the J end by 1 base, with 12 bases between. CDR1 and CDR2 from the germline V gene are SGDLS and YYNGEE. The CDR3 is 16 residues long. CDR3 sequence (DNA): TGTGCCAGCAGCGTTGGAGAGGGACTGAACACCGGGGAGCTGTTTTTT. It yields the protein CASSVGEGLNTGELFF.

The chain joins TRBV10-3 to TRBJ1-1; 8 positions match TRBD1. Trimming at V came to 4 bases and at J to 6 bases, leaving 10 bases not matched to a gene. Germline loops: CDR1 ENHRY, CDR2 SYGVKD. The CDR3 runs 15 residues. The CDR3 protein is CAISGAGTGRAEAFF. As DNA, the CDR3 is TGTGCCATCAGTGGGGCCGGGACAGGTAGGGCTGAAGCTTTCTTT.

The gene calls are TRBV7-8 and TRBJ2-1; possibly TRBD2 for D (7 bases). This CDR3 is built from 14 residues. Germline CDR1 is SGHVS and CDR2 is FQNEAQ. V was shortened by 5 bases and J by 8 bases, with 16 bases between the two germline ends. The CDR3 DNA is TGTGCCAGCAGCCATCTAAGGGGGGGGGATGAGCAGTTCTTC. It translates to CASSHLRGGDEQFF.

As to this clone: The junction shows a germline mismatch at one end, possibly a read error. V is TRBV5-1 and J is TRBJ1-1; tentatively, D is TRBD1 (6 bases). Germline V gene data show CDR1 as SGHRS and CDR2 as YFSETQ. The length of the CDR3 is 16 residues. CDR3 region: CASSGVGGPSVSETFF. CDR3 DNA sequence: TGCGCCAGCAGCGGGGTGGGGGGGCCCAGTGTTTCTGAAACTTTCTTT.

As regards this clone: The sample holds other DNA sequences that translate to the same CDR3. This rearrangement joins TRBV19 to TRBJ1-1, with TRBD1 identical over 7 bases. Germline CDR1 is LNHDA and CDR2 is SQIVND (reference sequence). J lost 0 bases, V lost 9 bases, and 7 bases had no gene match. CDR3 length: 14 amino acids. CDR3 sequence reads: CASNSGTVNTEAFF. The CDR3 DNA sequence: TGTGCCAGCAACTCGGGGACAGTGAACACTGAAGCTTTCTTT.

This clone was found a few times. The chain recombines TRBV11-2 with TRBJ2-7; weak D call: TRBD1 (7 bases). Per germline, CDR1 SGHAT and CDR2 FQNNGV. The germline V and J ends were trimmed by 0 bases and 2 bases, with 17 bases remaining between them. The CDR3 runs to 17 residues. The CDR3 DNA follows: TGTGCCAGCAGCTTAGATCGGGTCGCAGGGGGGACCTACGAGCAGTACTTC. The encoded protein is CASSLDRVAGGTYEQYF.

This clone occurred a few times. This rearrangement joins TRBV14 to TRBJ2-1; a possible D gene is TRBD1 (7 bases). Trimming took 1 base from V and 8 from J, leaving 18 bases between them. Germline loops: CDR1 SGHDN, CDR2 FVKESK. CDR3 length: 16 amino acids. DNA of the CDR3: TGTGCCAGCAGCCAAGGGGGAGGCAGGGGGACATATGAGCAGTTCTTC. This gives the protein CASSQGGGRGTYEQFF.

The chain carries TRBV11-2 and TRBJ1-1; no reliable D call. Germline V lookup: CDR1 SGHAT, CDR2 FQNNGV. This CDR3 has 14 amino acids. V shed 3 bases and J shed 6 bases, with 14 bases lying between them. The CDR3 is CASSFSTREAEAFF. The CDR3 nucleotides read TGTGCCAGCAGCTTTTCAACCCGAGAGGCTGAAGCTTTCTTT.

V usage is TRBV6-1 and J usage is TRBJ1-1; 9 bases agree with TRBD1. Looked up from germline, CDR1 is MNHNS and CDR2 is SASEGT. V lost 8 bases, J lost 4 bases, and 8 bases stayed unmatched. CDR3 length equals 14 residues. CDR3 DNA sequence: TGTGCCAGCTCTTACAGGGGGCGCGGCACTGAAGCTTTCTTT. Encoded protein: CASSYRGRGTEAFF.

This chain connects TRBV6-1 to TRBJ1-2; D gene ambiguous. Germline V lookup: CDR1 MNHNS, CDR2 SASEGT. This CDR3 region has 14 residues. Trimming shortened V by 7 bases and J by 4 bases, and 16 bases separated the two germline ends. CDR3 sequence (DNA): TGTGCCAGCACCACCGTAACGACATCCTATGGCTACACCTTC. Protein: CASTTVTTSYGYTF.

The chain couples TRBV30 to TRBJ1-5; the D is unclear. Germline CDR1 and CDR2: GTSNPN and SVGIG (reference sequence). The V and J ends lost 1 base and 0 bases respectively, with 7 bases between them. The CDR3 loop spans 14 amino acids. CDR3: CAWSGSYSNQPQHF. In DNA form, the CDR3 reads TGTGCCTGGAGTGGAAGCTATAGCAATCAGCCCCAGCATTTT.

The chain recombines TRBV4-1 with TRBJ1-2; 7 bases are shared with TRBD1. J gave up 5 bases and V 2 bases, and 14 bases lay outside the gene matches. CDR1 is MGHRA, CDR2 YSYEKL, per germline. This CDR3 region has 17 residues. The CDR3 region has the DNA TGCGCCAGCAGCCAACCACTTAGACAGGGTGTAGGGTATGGCTACACCTTC. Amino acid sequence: CASSQPLRQGVGYGYTF.

In DNA form, the CDR3 reads TGTGCCAGCAGCCCTCGATTCAGGGGGGAGACCCAGTACTTC. Residues: CASSPRFRGETQYF. V and J are TRBV7-8 and TRBJ2-5; TRBD1 matches 7 bases. The CDR3 has 14 amino acids. The J segment lost 5 bases and the V segment lost 5 bases, leaving 8 bases of the junction unmatched. Germline loops: CDR1 SGHVS, CDR2 FQNEAQ.

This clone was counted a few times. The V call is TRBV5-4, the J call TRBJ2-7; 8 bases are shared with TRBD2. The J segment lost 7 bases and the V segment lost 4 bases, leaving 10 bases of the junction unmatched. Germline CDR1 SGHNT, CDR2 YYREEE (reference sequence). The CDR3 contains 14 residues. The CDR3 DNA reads TGTGCCAGCAGCGCCCCGGGGGCGGGAGGAGAGCAGTACTTC. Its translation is CASSAPGAGGEQYF.

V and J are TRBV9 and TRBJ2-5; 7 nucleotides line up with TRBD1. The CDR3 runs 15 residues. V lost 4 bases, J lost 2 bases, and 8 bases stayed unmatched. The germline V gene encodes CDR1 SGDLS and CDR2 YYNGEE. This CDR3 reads CASSSTPGQQETQYF. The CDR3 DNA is TGTGCCAGCAGCTCGACCCCGGGACAGCAAGAGACCCAGTACTTC.

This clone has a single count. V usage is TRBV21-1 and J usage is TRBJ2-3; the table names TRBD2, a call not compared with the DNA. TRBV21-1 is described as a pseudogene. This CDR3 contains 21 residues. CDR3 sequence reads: CASSKVWKTLQEGRGTDTQYF. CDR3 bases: TGTGCCAGCAGCAAAGTGTGGAAGACTTTACAGGAGGGCAGGGGCACAGATACGCAGTATTTT.

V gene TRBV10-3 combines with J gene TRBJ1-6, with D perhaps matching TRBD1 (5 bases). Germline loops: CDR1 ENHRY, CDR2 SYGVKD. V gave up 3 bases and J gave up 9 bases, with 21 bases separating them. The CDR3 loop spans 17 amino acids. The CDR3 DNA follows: TGTGCCATCAGTGACCGCCCAGGGCAAGTCGTTAGTTCACCCCTCCACTTT. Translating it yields CAISDRPGQVVSSPLHF.

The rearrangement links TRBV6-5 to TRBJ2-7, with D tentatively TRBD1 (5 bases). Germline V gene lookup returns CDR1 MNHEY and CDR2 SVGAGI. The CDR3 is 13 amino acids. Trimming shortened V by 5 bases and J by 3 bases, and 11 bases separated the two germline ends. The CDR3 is CASSTTASYEQYF. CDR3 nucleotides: TGTGCCAGCAGTACGACAGCGAGCTACGAGCAGTACTTC.

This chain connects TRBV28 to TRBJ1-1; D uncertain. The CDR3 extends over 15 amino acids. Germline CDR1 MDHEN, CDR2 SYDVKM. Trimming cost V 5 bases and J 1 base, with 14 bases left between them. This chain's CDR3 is CASSRERLRNTEAFF. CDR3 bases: TGTGCCAGCAGTCGGGAAAGATTGAGGAACACTGAAGCTTTCTTT.

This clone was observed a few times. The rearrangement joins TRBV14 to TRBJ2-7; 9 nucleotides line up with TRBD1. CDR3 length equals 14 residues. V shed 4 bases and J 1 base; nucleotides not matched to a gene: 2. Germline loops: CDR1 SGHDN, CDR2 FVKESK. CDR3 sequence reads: CASSLGQGSYEQYF. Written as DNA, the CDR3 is TGTGCCAGCAGCCTGGGACAGGGATCCTACGAGCAGTACTTC.

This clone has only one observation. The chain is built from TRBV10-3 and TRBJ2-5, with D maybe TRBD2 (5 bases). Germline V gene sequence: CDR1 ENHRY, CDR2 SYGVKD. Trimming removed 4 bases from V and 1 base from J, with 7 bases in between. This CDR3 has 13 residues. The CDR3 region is CAISGTSQETQYF. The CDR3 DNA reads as TGTGCCATCAGTGGGACTTCCCAAGAGACCCAGTACTTC.